This T cell receptor beta chain was sequenced for a study of Graves' ophthalmopathy and Graves' hyperthyroidism. Study-wide results and caveats: Built on 13 signatures, a model told ophthalmopathy apart from stable hyperthyroidism with about 90% sensitivity and under 83% specificity.

Newly diagnosed, the hyperthyroidism patients had under 2 months' duration and were aged 18 to 65. Clinicians made diagnoses from clinical symptoms, serum thyroxine, TRAb, thyroid ultrasound and orbital computed tomography. Amplification of TCR beta CDR3 regions used RNA transcripts. RT-PCR in the first round used HTBI primers; a second-round multiplex PCR followed. Each CDR3 protein is one row after TCRdb ran MiXCR on the multiplex PCR reads. This sample has around 1,200,000 distinct CDR3 sequences, with about two fifths found just once. Notes on this clonotype: No antigen is known for it.

The material sequenced was peripheral blood or thyroid tissue (not recorded which). The TCR sequence derives from an adult man with Graves' hyperthyroidism.

CDR3: CSATGGYTDTQYF. The CDR3 DNA reads TGCAGTGCTACCGGCGGGTACACAGATACGCAGTATTTT. V and J are TRBV20-1 and TRBJ2-3; weak D call: TRBD2 (5 bases). This CDR3 is 13 amino acids long. Trimming took 4 bases from V and 2 from J, leaving 10 bases between them. Looked up from germline, CDR1 is DFQATT and CDR2 is SNEGSKA (reference sequence).